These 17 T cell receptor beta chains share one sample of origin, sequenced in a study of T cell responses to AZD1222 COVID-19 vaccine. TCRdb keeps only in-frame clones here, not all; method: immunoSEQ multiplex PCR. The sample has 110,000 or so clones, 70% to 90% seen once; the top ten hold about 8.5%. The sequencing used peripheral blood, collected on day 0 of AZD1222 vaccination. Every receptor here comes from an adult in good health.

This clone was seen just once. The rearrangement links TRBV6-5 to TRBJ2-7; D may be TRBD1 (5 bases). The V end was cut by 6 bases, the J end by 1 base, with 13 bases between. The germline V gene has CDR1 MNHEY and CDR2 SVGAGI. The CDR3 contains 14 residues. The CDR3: CASRRQGRSYEQYF. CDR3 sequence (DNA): TGTGCCAGCAGACGGCAGGGTAGGTCCTACGAGCAGTACTTC.

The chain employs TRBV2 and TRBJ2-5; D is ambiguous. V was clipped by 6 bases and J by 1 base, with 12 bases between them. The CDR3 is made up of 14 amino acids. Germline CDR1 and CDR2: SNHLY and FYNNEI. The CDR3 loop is CASRARLAQETQYF. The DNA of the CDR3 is TGTGCCAGCAGGGCAAGACTCGCCCAAGAGACCCAGTACTTC.

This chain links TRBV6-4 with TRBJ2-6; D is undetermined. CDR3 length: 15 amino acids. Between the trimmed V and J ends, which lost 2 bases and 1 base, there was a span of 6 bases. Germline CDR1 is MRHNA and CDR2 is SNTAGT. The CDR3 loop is CASSDGQSGANVLTF. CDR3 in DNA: TGTGCCAGCAGTGACGGGCAGTCTGGGGCCAACGTCCTGACTTTC.

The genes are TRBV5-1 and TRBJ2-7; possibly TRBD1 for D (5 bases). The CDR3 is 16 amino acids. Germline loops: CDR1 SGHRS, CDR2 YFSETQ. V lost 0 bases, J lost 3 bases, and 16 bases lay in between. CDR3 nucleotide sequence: TGCGCCAGCAGCTTGGAGGAGACAGCCAACCGCTACGAGCAGTACTTC. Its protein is CASSLEETANRYEQYF.

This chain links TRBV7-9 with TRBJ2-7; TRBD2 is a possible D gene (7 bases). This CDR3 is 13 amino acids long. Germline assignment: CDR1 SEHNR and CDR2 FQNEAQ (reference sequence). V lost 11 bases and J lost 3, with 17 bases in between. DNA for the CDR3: TGTGCCGGGGGGGCAGACTTTCACTACGAGCAGTACTTC. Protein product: CAGGADFHYEQYF.

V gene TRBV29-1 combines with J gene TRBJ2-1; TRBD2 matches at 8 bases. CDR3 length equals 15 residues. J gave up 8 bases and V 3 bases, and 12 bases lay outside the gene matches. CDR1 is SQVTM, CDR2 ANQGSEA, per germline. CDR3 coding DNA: TGCAGCGTTGAGGGTTGGAGCGGGAGTATCGATGAGCAGTTCTTC. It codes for CSVEGWSGSIDEQFF.

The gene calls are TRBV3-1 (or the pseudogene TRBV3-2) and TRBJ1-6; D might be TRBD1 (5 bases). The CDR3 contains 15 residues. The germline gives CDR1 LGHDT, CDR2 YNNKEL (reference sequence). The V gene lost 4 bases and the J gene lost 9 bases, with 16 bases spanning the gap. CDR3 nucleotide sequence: TGTGCCAGCAGCCCTAACGGTGGGGACGTTTCACCCCTCCACTTT. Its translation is CASSPNGGDVSPLHF.

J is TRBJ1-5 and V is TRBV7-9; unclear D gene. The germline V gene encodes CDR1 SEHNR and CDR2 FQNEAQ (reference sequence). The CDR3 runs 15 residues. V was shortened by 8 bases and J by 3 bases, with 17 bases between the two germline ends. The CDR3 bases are TGTGCCAGCGCCGGGGAGACGGAGCCCAATCAGCCCCAGCATTTT. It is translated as CASAGETEPNQPQHF.

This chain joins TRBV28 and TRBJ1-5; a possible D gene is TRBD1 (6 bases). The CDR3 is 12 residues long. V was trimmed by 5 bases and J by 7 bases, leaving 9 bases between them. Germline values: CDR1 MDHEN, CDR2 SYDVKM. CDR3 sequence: CASSPQGQPQHF. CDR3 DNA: TGTGCCAGCAGTCCACAGGGACAGCCCCAGCATTTT.

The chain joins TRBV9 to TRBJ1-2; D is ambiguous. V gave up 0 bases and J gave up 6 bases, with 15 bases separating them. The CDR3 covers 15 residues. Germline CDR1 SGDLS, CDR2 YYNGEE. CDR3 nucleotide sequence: TGTGCCAGCAGCGTAGGCAGGTCGGGATCTGATGGCTACACCTTC. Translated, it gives CASSVGRSGSDGYTF.

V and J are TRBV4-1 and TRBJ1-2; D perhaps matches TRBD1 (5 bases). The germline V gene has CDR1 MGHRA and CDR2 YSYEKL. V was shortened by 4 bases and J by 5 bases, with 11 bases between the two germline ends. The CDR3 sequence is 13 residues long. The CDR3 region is CASSPDRVYGYTF. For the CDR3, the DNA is TGCGCCAGCAGCCCAGACAGAGTATATGGCTACACCTTC.

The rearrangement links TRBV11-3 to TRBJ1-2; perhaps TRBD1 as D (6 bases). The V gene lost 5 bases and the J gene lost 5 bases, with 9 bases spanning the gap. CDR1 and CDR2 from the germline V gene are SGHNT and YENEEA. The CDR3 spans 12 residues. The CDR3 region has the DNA TGTGCCAGCAGCCTACAGGGATATGGCTACACCTTC. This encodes CASSLQGYGYTF. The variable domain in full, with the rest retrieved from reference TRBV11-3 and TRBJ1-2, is EAGVVQSPRYKIIEKKQPVAFWCNPISGHNTLYWYLQNLGQGPELLIRYENEEAVDDSQLPKDRFSAERLKGVDSTLKIQPAELGDSAVYLCASSLQGYGYTFGSGTRLTVV.

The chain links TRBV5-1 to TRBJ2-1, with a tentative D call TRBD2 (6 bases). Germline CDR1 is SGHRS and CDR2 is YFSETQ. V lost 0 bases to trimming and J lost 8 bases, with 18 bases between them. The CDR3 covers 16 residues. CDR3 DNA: TGCGCCAGCAGCTTGGCCGGGACTGCCGGGGTGGATGAGCAGTTCTTC. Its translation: CASSLAGTAGVDEQFF.

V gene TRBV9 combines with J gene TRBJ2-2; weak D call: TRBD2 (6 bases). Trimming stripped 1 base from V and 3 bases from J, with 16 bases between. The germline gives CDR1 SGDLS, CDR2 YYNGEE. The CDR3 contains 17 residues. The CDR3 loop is CASSVSSAGLDTGELFF. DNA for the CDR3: TGTGCCAGCAGCGTAAGTTCTGCGGGGCTCGACACCGGGGAGCTGTTTTTT.

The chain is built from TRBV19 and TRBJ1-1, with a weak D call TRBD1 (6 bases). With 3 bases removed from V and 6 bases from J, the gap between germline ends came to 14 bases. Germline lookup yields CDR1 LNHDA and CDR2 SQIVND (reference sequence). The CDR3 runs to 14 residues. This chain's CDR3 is CASSMGQGSPEAFF. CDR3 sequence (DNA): TGTGCCAGTAGTATGGGCCAGGGGAGTCCTGAAGCTTTCTTT.

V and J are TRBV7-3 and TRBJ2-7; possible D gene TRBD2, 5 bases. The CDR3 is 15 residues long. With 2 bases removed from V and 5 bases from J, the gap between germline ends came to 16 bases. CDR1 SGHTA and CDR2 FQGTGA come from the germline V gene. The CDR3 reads CASSLAGSPWDEQYF. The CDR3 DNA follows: TGTGCCAGCAGCTTAGCGGGTTCACCCTGGGACGAGCAGTACTTC.

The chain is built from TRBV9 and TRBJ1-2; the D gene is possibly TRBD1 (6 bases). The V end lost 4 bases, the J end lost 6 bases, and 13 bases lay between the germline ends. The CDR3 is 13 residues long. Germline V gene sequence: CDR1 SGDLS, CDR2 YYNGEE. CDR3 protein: CASSLGGLDGYTF. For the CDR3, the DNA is TGTGCCAGCAGCTTAGGGGGGCTAGATGGCTACACCTTC.